This T cell receptor beta chain originates from a study of T-cell memory formation after mild COVID-19. Study overall: Clusters were largely donor specific. Study results and caveats: Mostly located in CM and EM were contracting CD4+ clones, with contracting CD8+ clones located in EMRA. The pre-infection memory compartment contained some responding clones, suggesting cross-reactive memory joined.

Germline CDR1 is SEHNR and CDR2 is FQNEAQ (reference sequence). This CDR3 contains 15 residues. V shed 6 bases and J 7 bases; nucleotides not matched to a gene: 9. This clonotype was picked up a small number of times. Its specificity is not known. TCRdb fed the 5' RACE reads into MiXCR, producing one record per CDR3 protein. The table has tens of thousands of distinct CDR3 sequences, roughly an eighth seen once. The receptor was isolated from a man aged 18 to 29 who had mild COVID-19 (a few samples of this study predate the infection). Cell type and time point are not known. The chain uses TRBV7-9 and TRBJ1-4; 9 bases match TRBD1. Sequencing used PBMCs or a T cell subset sorted from them (not recorded which). The CDR3 nucleotides read TGTGCCAGCAGTTATCACCGGGACAGGGCTGAAAAACTGTTTTTT. Protein sequence: CASSYHRDRAEKLFF.